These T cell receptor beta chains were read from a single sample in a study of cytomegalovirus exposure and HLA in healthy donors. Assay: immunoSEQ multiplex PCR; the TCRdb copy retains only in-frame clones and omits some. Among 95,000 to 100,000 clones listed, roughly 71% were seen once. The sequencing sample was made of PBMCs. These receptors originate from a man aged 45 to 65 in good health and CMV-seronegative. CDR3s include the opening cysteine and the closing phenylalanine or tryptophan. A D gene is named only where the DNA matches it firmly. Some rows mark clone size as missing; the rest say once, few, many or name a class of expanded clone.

DNA: TGTGCCAGTAGGTCACTAGGGGACTTAGCCAAAAACATTCAGTACTTC
CDR3: CASRSLGDLAKNIQYF
size: -
length: 16
J: TRBJ2-4
V: TRBV19
D: -

DNA: TGTGCCAGCGGGACACCTAACACAGATACGCAGTATTTT
CDR3: CASGTPNTDTQYF
size: -
length: 13
J: TRBJ2-3
V: TRBV5-5
D: -

DNA: TGTGCCAGCAGCCCTAGCGGGAGGGGGTACAATGAGCAGTTCTTC
CDR3: CASSPSGRGYNEQFF
size: -
length: 15
J: TRBJ2-1
V: TRBV7-9
D: TRBD2

DNA: TGTGCCAGCAAAGATGGCGGGAGCTCCTACAATGAGCAGTTCTTC
CDR3: CASKDGGSSYNEQFF
size: -
length: 15
J: TRBJ2-1
V: TRBV6-1
D: TRBD2

DNA: TGTGCCAGCAGCCTAGTTCAGGGGCATCCAGATACGCAGTATTTT
CDR3: CASSLVQGHPDTQYF
size: -
length: 15
J: TRBJ2-3
V: TRBV7-2
D: -

DNA: TGTGCCAGCCACGGGACCTACGAGCAGTACTTC
CDR3: CASHGTYEQYF
size: -
length: 11
J: TRBJ2-7
V: TRBV6-6
D: -

DNA: TGTGCCAGCGGCTCCCCACGGGACTTCTCTGGAAACACCATATATTTT
CDR3: CASGSPRDFSGNTIYF
size: -
length: 16
J: TRBJ1-3
V: TRBV28
D: -

DNA: TGCGCCAGCAGCCAAGGGGGACTAGCGGGAATTCGCGAGCAGTACTTC
CDR3: CASSQGGLAGIREQYF
size: -
length: 16
J: TRBJ2-7
V: TRBV4-3
D: TRBD2

DNA: TGTGCCAGCAGTGATTTACTAGGAGGGGAAGAGACCCAGTACTTC
CDR3: CASSDLLGGEETQYF
size: -
length: 15
J: TRBJ2-5
V: TRBV25-1
D: -

DNA: TGTGCCAGCAGCCATGGACAGGGTTGGGGCTACACCTTC
CDR3: CASSHGQGWGYTF
size: -
length: 13
J: TRBJ1-2
V: TRBV4-2
D: TRBD1

DNA: TGTGCCAGTAGTATAGGAGGGGGAAGTGGTCGGAACACTGAAGCTTTCTTT
CDR3: CASSIGGGSGRNTEAFF
size: -
length: 17
J: TRBJ1-1
V: TRBV19
D: -

DNA: TGTGCCAGTAGTAAGGGGGCGTCCGGAAACACCATATATTTT
CDR3: CASSKGASGNTIYF
size: -
length: 14
J: TRBJ1-3
V: TRBV19
D: TRBD1

DNA: TGTGCCAGTTCTACCGGGCGGGGGGGCCAGCTAAATCATTTT
CDR3: CASSTGRGGQLNHF
size: -
length: 14
J: TRBJ1-5
V: TRBV28
D: -

DNA: TGTGCCAGCAGTCAAAACACAGGGAGAGCTTTCTTT
CDR3: CASSQNTGRAFF
size: -
length: 12
J: TRBJ1-1
V: TRBV6-5
D: -

DNA: TGTGCCAGCAGCCCGACGTTAGGGGAACTGTTTTTT
CDR3: CASSPTLGELFF
size: -
length: 12
J: TRBJ1-4
V: TRBV11-2
D: -

DNA: TGTGCCAGCAGCGCACAGGTTATCGATTCACCCCTCCACTTT
CDR3: CASSAQVIDSPLHF
size: -
length: 14
J: TRBJ1-6
V: TRBV11-2
D: -

DNA: TGTGCCAGCAGCGTTCTAGCGGGGTCCACAGATACGCAGTATTTT
CDR3: CASSVLAGSTDTQYF
size: -
length: 15
J: TRBJ2-3
V: TRBV9
D: TRBD2

DNA: TGCGCCAGCAGCGCCAGGGGTGGCGATGAGCAGTTCTTC
CDR3: CASSARGGDEQFF
size: -
length: 13
J: TRBJ2-1
V: TRBV5-1
D: -

DNA: TGTGCCAGCAGCCCGACTAGCGGGAGGGGTACGCAGTATTTT
CDR3: CASSPTSGRGTQYF
size: -
length: 14
J: TRBJ2-3
V: TRBV6-5
D: TRBD2

DNA: TGTGCCAGCAGCCTAGCGGGCTCCACCGGGGAGCTGTTTTTT
CDR3: CASSLAGSTGELFF
size: -
length: 14
J: TRBJ2-2
V: TRBV7-9
D: TRBD2

DNA: TGTGCCAGCAGTCCCACTCGCGCTCCGCAGTATTTT
CDR3: CASSPTRAPQYF
size: -
length: 12
J: TRBJ2-3
V: TRBV6-1
D: -

DNA: TGCGCCAGCAGCTTGGTATCCGGGTTTGGAAACACCATATATTTT
CDR3: CASSLVSGFGNTIYF
size: -
length: 15
J: TRBJ1-3
V: TRBV5-1
D: -

DNA: TGTGCCAGCAGCCAAGCCGGAGCGGGAGGGCCAGGAGAGACCCAGTACTTC
CDR3: CASSQAGAGGPGETQYF
size: -
length: 17
J: TRBJ2-5
V: TRBV4-2
D: TRBD2

DNA: TGTGCCTGGGGTGGGGGACAGGGAAGGAACATTCAGTACTTC
CDR3: CAWGGGQGRNIQYF
size: -
length: 14
J: TRBJ2-4
V: TRBV30
D: TRBD1

DNA: TGTGCCAGCAGTCCCGGGACTCTGAACTATGGCTACACCTTC
CDR3: CASSPGTLNYGYTF
size: few
length: 14
J: TRBJ1-2
V: TRBV27
D: -

DNA: TGTGCCAGCAGTGAAGTGGGGGACAGGGCGAAGCAGTTCTTC
CDR3: CASSEVGDRAKQFF
size: -
length: 14
J: TRBJ2-1
V: TRBV6-1
D: TRBD1

DNA: TGTGCCGTCCGGGACAGCTCCTACGAGCAGTACTTC
CDR3: CAVRDSSYEQYF
size: -
length: 12
J: TRBJ2-7
V: TRBV2
D: TRBD1

DNA: TGTGCCAGCAGTTCGGACAGGGTCAACACTGAAGCTTTCTTT
CDR3: CASSSDRVNTEAFF
size: once
length: 14
J: TRBJ1-1
V: TRBV28
D: TRBD1

DNA: TGTGTTGTGGGGCGGGAGCTTGAGCAGTTCTTC
CDR3: CVVGRELEQFF
size: -
length: 11
J: TRBJ2-1
V: TRBV28
D: TRBD2

DNA: TGTGCCAGCAGCTTAGGGCCCCCAGGGGGCAATGAGCAGTTCTTC
CDR3: CASSLGPPGGNEQFF
size: -
length: 15
J: TRBJ2-1
V: TRBV11-3
D: TRBD1

DNA: TGCAGCGTTGTAGGACTCCCTGGAAACACCATATATTTT
CDR3: CSVVGLPGNTIYF
size: -
length: 13
J: TRBJ1-3
V: TRBV29-1
D: -

DNA: TGCGCCAGCAGGACCGGGACAGGGGCGTTCTTCGGGGAGCTGTTTTTT
CDR3: CASRTGTGAFFGELFF
size: -
length: 16
J: TRBJ2-2
V: TRBV10-2
D: TRBD1

DNA: TGCGCCAGCAACCCCTGGCTGGCGGGAGCCTACAATGAGCAGTTCTTC
CDR3: CASNPWLAGAYNEQFF
size: once
length: 16
J: TRBJ2-1
V: TRBV5-1
D: TRBD2

DNA: TGTGCCAGCAGCTTGGACGGGACAGGGCGCAATCAGCCCCAGCATTTT
CDR3: CASSLDGTGRNQPQHF
size: -
length: 16
J: TRBJ1-5
V: TRBV5-8
D: TRBD1

DNA: TGTGCCAGCAGCCCCGTGTCCTACGAGCAGTACTTC
CDR3: CASSPVSYEQYF
size: -
length: 12
J: TRBJ2-7
V: TRBV11-2
D: -

DNA: TGTGCCTGGGGGGGACAGGGGAATTCACCCCTCCACTTT
CDR3: CAWGGQGNSPLHF
size: -
length: 13
J: TRBJ1-6
V: TRBV30
D: TRBD1

DNA: TGTGCCAGCAGTGAATCCCGGTTCGCCGGGGAGCTGTTTTTT
CDR3: CASSESRFAGELFF
size: once
length: 14
J: TRBJ2-2
V: TRBV2
D: -

DNA: TGTGCCAGCAGGAGGGACAGTACCACTGAAGCTTTCTTT
CDR3: CASRRDSTTEAFF
size: -
length: 13
J: TRBJ1-1
V: TRBV2
D: TRBD1

DNA: TGTGCCAGCAGCCCCGGACAGGGAAACACCATATATTTT
CDR3: CASSPGQGNTIYF
size: -
length: 13
J: TRBJ1-3
V: TRBV6-5
D: -

DNA: TGTGCCAGCAGTTTGGCGCGGGAGGGACGGCAGTTCTTC
CDR3: CASSLAREGRQFF
size: few
length: 13
J: TRBJ2-1
V: TRBV28
D: TRBD2

DNA: TGTGCCAGCAGCGCTGGACAGGGAGGAGGTCAGCCCCAGCATTTT
CDR3: CASSAGQGGGQPQHF
size: once
length: 15
J: TRBJ1-5
V: TRBV9
D: TRBD1

DNA: TGTGCCAGCAGTTTCGGGGGGGGCGAGGTCGTTGAGCAGTTCTTC
CDR3: CASSFGGGEVVEQFF
size: -
length: 15
J: TRBJ2-1
V: TRBV9
D: TRBD2

DNA: TGTGCCAGCAGCTTAGGACTAAAAGAGACCCAGTACTTC
CDR3: CASSLGLKETQYF
size: -
length: 13
J: TRBJ2-5
V: TRBV7-8
D: -

DNA: TGTGCCAGCAGCTTCAGGGTCTCTGGGGCCAACGTCCTGACTTTC
CDR3: CASSFRVSGANVLTF
size: -
length: 15
J: TRBJ2-6
V: TRBV5-6
D: -

DNA: TGTGCCAGCTCGACAGGGGGCGACGACACTGAAGCTTTCTTT
CDR3: CASSTGGDDTEAFF
size: -
length: 14
J: TRBJ1-1
V: TRBV18
D: TRBD1

DNA: TGTGCCTGGATTGCCCAGGGGGCCATGTATAATTCACCCCTCCACTTT
CDR3: CAWIAQGAMYNSPLHF
size: -
length: 16
J: TRBJ1-6
V: TRBV30
D: TRBD1

DNA: TGCGCCAGCAGCTCTAATGCGGACATTACCTACGAGCAGTACTTC
CDR3: CASSSNADITYEQYF
size: -
length: 15
J: TRBJ2-7
V: TRBV5-1
D: -

DNA: TGTGCCAGCGGCAGACAGGGGGCAGAGACCCAGTACTTC
CDR3: CASGRQGAETQYF
size: -
length: 13
J: TRBJ2-5
V: TRBV28
D: TRBD1

DNA: TGTGCCAGCAGTGGCCAGGGTAACAGCCCACTAGCCAAAAACATTCAGTACTTC
CDR3: CASSGQGNSPLAKNIQYF
size: -
length: 18
J: TRBJ2-4
V: TRBV28
D: -

DNA: TGTGCCAGCAGCGTAAGTGTGGGGGGTTATGCTTTCTTT
CDR3: CASSVSVGGYAFF
size: -
length: 13
J: TRBJ1-1
V: TRBV9
D: -

DNA: TGTGCCAGCAGCCAAACCGGGTCCACCGGGGAGCTGTTTTTT
CDR3: CASSQTGSTGELFF
size: few
length: 14
J: TRBJ2-2
V: TRBV11-1
D: -

DNA: TGTTCCAGCAGCTTAGCGCTTGGCAGGGGATTTGATGAAGCTTTCTTT
CDR3: CSSSLALGRGFDEAFF
size: -
length: 16
J: TRBJ1-1
V: TRBV7-9
D: -

DNA: TGCGCCAGCAGCCGGGGGGACGACATCACTGAAGCTTTCTTT
CDR3: CASSRGDDITEAFF
size: -
length: 14
J: TRBJ1-1
V: TRBV5-1
D: -